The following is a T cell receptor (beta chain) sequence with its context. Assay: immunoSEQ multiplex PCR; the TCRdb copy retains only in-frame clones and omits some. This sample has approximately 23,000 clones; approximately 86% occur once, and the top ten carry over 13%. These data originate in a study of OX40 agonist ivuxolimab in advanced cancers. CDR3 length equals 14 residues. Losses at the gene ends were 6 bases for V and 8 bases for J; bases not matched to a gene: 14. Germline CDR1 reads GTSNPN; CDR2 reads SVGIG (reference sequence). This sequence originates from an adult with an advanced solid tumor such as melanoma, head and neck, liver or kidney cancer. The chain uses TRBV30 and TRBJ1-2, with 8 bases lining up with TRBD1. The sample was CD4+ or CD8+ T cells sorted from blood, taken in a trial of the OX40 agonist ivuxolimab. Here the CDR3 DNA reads TGTGCCTGCGACCTTAATGACAGGGGTTTCGGCTACACCTTC. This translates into CACDLNDRGFGYTF.